Listed here are 24 T cell receptor beta chains from one sample, sequenced in a study of blood T cell repertoires in COVID-19. Repertoires were generated with immunoSEQ multiplex PCR, while TCRdb's copy carries only in-frame clones and drops some. This table holds roughly 190,000 clones, approximately 86% found once. The specimen sequenced was PBMCs or T cells enriched from blood (not recorded which). The receptors were gathered from a woman in her 40s in a cohort exposed to, infected with or recovered from COVID-19 (not recorded which).

CDR3 sequence (DNA): TGTGCCAGCCCCCAGAGAGGGACAGGGGACACTGAAGCTTTCTTT. This sequence encodes CASPQRGTGDTEAFF. The V call is TRBV21-1, the J call TRBJ1-1; TRBD1, the table's D call, lacks a check against the DNA. TRBV21-1 is shown as a pseudogene. CDR3 length equals 15 residues.

The chain is built from TRBV30 and TRBJ2-7; 7 bases map to TRBD1. The CDR3 has 14 residues. Trimming cost V 4 bases and J 2 bases; bases outside gene matches: 8. Germline CDR1 and CDR2: GTSNPN and SVGIG (reference sequence). The CDR3 sequence: CAWILRDRTYEQYF. The DNA for the CDR3 is TGTGCCTGGATCCTCCGGGACAGAACCTACGAGCAGTACTTC.

This chain connects TRBV27 to TRBJ1-1; perhaps TRBD1 as D (5 bases). The V end was cut by 2 bases, the J end by 8 bases, with 12 bases between. CDR1 is MNHEY and CDR2 is SMNVEV in the germline V gene (reference sequence). This CDR3 region has 13 residues. The CDR3: CASSLGSRGEAFF. The CDR3 DNA follows: TGTGCCAGCAGTTTAGGTAGTAGGGGAGAAGCTTTCTTT.

The chain uses TRBV5-6 and TRBJ1-6; 7 bases are a match to TRBD1. This CDR3 comprises 16 residues. Germline-derived CDR1 and CDR2 are SGHDT and YYEEEE. J was trimmed by 5 bases and V by 4 bases; bases with no gene match: 9. CDR3 amino acids: CASSPTGAFDNSPLHF. In DNA, the CDR3 is TGTGCCAGCAGCCCTACAGGGGCGTTCGATAATTCACCCCTCCACTTT.

The V gene is TRBV2, the J gene TRBJ2-7; TRBD2 matches at 10 bases. The CDR3 runs to 14 residues. Germline CDR1 is SNHLY and CDR2 is FYNNEI. After removal of 4 bases from V and 6 bases from J, the junction contained 6 bases not matched to a gene. As DNA, the CDR3 is TGTGCCAGCAGTGTCAAGCGGGGGGGCAGCGAGCAGTACTTC. Protein: CASSVKRGGSEQYF.

The chain combines TRBV19 with TRBJ2-2, with 10 nucleotides matching TRBD2. The ends lost 5 bases at V and 5 bases at J; junction bases unmatched: 5. The CDR3 totals 15 residues. Germline CDR1 and CDR2: LNHDA and SQIVND (reference sequence). The CDR3 DNA is TGTGCCAGTAGTGCTCTAGCGGGAGTTACCGGGGAGCTGTTTTTT. This encodes CASSALAGVTGELFF.

J is TRBJ1-1 and V is TRBV13, with 7 bases matching TRBD1. V trimming: 4 bases; J trimming: 5 bases; junction bases outside the gene matches: 7. The CDR3 loop spans 14 amino acids. Per germline, CDR1 PRHDT and CDR2 FYEKMQ (reference sequence). CDR3 bases: TGTGCCAGCAGCTCAAGGGGCAGGGGGACTGAAGCTTTCTTT. This translates into CASSSRGRGTEAFF.

This chain joins TRBV11-2 and TRBJ1-1, with no clear D. Germline CDR1 SGHAT, CDR2 FQNNGV. V lost 1 base and J 5 bases, leaving 23 bases between the germline ends. The CDR3 is 18 amino acids. CDR3 loop: CASSLVVAYLRAPTEAFF. The CDR3 DNA reads as TGTGCCAGCAGCTTAGTAGTTGCTTACTTGAGGGCCCCAACTGAAGCTTTCTTT.

This clone was recorded once. The chain has TRBV10-2 and TRBJ1-2, with 7 positions matching TRBD1. Germline values: CDR1 WSHSY, CDR2 SAAADI. This CDR3 spans 15 amino acids. Trimming removed 6 bases from V and 0 bases from J; junction bases left unmatched: 7. CDR3 coding DNA: TGCGCCAGCAGACCTGGGACAGATTCTAACTATGGCTACACCTTC. Translating it yields CASRPGTDSNYGYTF.

The gene calls are TRBV15 and TRBJ1-1; D is possibly TRBD1 (5 bases). This CDR3 has 14 residues. V dropped 3 bases and J dropped 7 bases, with 15 bases sitting between them. CDR1 LNHNV and CDR2 YYDKDF come from the germline V gene (reference sequence). CDR3 sequence: CATSRGRERVEAFF. The CDR3 coding sequence is TGTGCCACCAGCAGGGGCAGGGAGCGGGTTGAAGCTTTCTTT.

This clone appeared many times. This sequence joins TRBV11-3 and TRBJ1-1, with D possibly matching TRBD1 (5 bases). The germline CDR1 and CDR2 sequences are SGHNT and YENEEA. The CDR3 sequence is 14 residues long. Trimming removed 4 bases from V and 6 bases from J, with 15 bases in between. CDR3 sequence: CASSSPDWGAEAFF. In DNA, the CDR3 is TGTGCCAGCAGCTCGCCTGACTGGGGGGCTGAAGCTTTCTTT.

The chain is built from TRBV5-6 and TRBJ2-7; TRBD2 matches at 11 bases. The trim removed 1 base at V and 5 bases at J, leaving 2 bases unmatched. CDR3 length: 14 amino acids. Germline V CDR1 and CDR2: SGHDT, YYEEEE. The CDR3 DNA sequence: TGTGCCAGCAGCTTGTTACTAGCGGGAGACGAGCAGTACTTC. The encoded protein is CASSLLLAGDEQYF.

This clone turned up a few times. The genes are TRBV2 and TRBJ2-7, with D unclear. From germline, CDR1 is SNHLY and CDR2 FYNNEI. The CDR3 sequence is 11 residues long. Between the trimmed V and J ends, which lost 6 bases and 4 bases, there was a span of 7 bases. The CDR3 nucleotides read TGTGCCAGCAGATACTTTTACGAGCAGTACTTC. Translation gives CASRYFYEQYF. The variable domain in full, with the rest retrieved from reference TRBV2 and TRBJ2-7, is EPEVTQTPSHQVTQMGQEVILRCVPISNHLYFYWYRQILGQKVEFLVSFYNNEISEKSEIFDDQFSVERPDGSNFTLKIRSTKLEDSAMYFCASRYFYEQYFGPGTRLTVT.

The chain combines TRBV3-1 (or the pseudogene TRBV3-2) with TRBJ2-5; TRBD2 is a possible D gene (6 bases). Germline CDR1 LGHDT, CDR2 YNNKEL (reference sequence). The CDR3 runs 16 residues. Trimming cost V 4 bases and J 1 base, with 16 bases left between them. The CDR3 nucleotides are TGTGCCAGCAGCCTCCGGGGAGCGGGCGCCCAAGAGACCCAGTACTTC. It is translated as CASSLRGAGAQETQYF.

V and J are TRBV11-2 and TRBJ2-7, with 11 bases identical to TRBD2. The CDR3 covers 15 residues. The V gene's germline CDR1 is SGHAT and CDR2 FQNNGV. V gave up 0 bases and J gave up 4 bases; unmatched junction bases: 2. The DNA of the CDR3 is TGTGCCAGCAGCTTAGAGGGGACTAGCGGTTACGAGCAGTACTTC. Its protein is CASSLEGTSGYEQYF.

The chain joins TRBV4-1 to TRBJ1-2; D is unresolved. The V gene's germline CDR1 is MGHRA and CDR2 YSYEKL. This CDR3 contains 15 residues. Trimming cost V 1 base and J 0 bases, with 9 bases left between them. CDR3 nucleotides: TGCGCCAGCAGCCAAGTTGGCAGAACTAACTATGGCTACACCTTC. It yields the protein CASSQVGRTNYGYTF.

The table lists this clone with a count of one. The chain employs TRBV7-9 and TRBJ2-3, with D possibly TRBD2 on 6 matching bases. This CDR3 has 16 amino acids. The germline gives CDR1 SEHNR, CDR2 FQNEAQ (reference sequence). V was cut by 6 bases and J by 0 bases, with 16 bases left in between. CDR3 sequence: CASRPSGLTSTDTQYF. The CDR3 bases are TGTGCCAGCAGACCTTCTGGACTAACCAGCACAGATACGCAGTATTTT.

J is TRBJ1-3 and V is TRBV9; no clear D. The germline CDR1 and CDR2 sequences are SGDLS and YYNGEE. The length of the CDR3 is 15 residues. V gave up 0 bases and J gave up 4 bases, with 11 bases separating them. CDR3 DNA sequence: TGTGCCAGCAGCGTAGGAGGGTTTCCCGGAAACACCATATATTTT. Amino acid sequence: CASSVGGFPGNTIYF. Complete variable domain (other parts from reference TRBV9 and TRBJ1-3): DSGVTQTPKHLITATGQRVTLRCSPRSGDLSVYWYQQSLDQGLQFLIQYYNGEERAKGNILERFSAQQFPDLHSELNLSSLELGDSALYFCASSVGGFPGNTIYFGEGSWLTVV.

The chain is built from TRBV29-1 and TRBJ1-1; D is undetermined. V lost 0 bases and J lost 10, with 9 bases in between. CDR3 length: 11 residues. Germline lookup yields CDR1 SQVTM and CDR2 ANQGSEA. The CDR3 bases are TGCAGCGTTGAAGATTCCTCCAGAGCTTTCTTT. Encoded protein: CSVEDSSRAFF.

V and J are TRBV28 and TRBJ1-2; D is perhaps TRBD1 (6 bases). Germline V CDR1 and CDR2: MDHEN, SYDVKM. The CDR3 is 14 residues long. The V gene lost 6 bases and the J gene lost 0 bases, with 11 bases spanning the gap. This CDR3 is CASREGHANYGYTF. CDR3 sequence (DNA): TGTGCCAGCAGAGAGGGACACGCTAACTATGGCTACACCTTC.

The rearrangement links TRBV3-1 (or the pseudogene TRBV3-2) to TRBJ2-5; 8 bases map to TRBD1. The CDR3 consists of 15 residues. Germline CDR1 reads LGHDT; CDR2 reads YNNKEL (reference sequence). V lost 4 bases, J lost 7 bases, and 11 bases stayed unmatched. The CDR3 spells CASSPPRTGRGTQYF. The DNA of the CDR3 is TGTGCCAGCAGCCCTCCGAGGACAGGGAGAGGGACCCAGTACTTC.

This rearrangement joins TRBV7-2 to TRBJ1-1, with 8 bases fitting TRBD1. The CDR3 loop spans 14 amino acids. The V and J ends lost 3 bases and 4 bases, in that order; junction bases with no gene match: 4. Germline V gene sequence: CDR1 SGHTA, CDR2 FQGNSA. This CDR3 reads CASSFLQGGTEAFF. CDR3 DNA: TGTGCCAGCAGCTTCTTACAGGGGGGCACTGAAGCTTTCTTT.

The chain combines TRBV7-9 with TRBJ1-4, with TRBD1 identical over 7 bases. The CDR3 contains 15 residues. The J segment lost 5 bases and the V segment lost 4 bases, leaving 7 bases of the junction unmatched. The germline V gene encodes CDR1 SEHNR and CDR2 FQNEAQ (reference sequence). CDR3 protein: CASSSPGTANEKLFF. DNA for the CDR3: TGTGCCAGCAGCTCCCCCGGGACAGCAAATGAAAAACTGTTTTTT.

The gene calls are TRBV5-8 and TRBJ2-7; 8 nucleotides match TRBD1. The germline V gene encodes CDR1 SGHTS and CDR2 YDEGEE. Unmatched junction bases numbered 7, after V lost 4 bases and J lost 1 base. This CDR3 has 15 amino acids. CDR3 residues: CASSLGTGHSYEQYF. For the CDR3, the DNA is TGTGCCAGCAGCCTCGGGACAGGACATTCCTACGAGCAGTACTTC. Full variable domain (outside the CDR3, taken from reference TRBV5-8 and TRBJ2-7): EAGVTQSPTHLIKTRGQQATLRCSPISGHTSVYWYQQALGLGLQFLLWYDEGEERNRGNFPPRFSGRQFPNYSSELNVNALELEDSALYLCASSLGTGHSYEQYFGPGTRLTVT.